This T cell receptor beta chain was sequenced during a study of human T cells and chemical hapten exposure. Overall study: Upper back patch tests used 0.01% DPC, scored after 6 days.

A few counts support this clonotype. The antigen is not known. Regarding the study as a whole: TCRs at high frequency, those above 1 in 1000, did not change with DPC sensitization. Patch test score showed a positive correlation with PT1 expanded TCR counts.

Time point denoted: patch test 1, 2 weeks after DPC sensitization. The sample's treatment: therapeutic diphenylcyclopropenone sensitization with weekly scalp DPC. Total RNA was extracted from unfractionated whole blood. TCRdb re-called the RACE reads with MiXCR, one entry per CDR3 protein. The sample carries more than 65,000 distinct CDR3 sequences, 9% to 12% recorded once. The V and J ends lost 0 bases and 4 bases respectively, with 9 bases between them. Per germline, CDR1 ENHRY and CDR2 SYGVKD. The CDR3 consists of 15 residues. Material: whole blood, obtained in connection with sensitization to the hapten diphenylcyclopropenone (DPC). The TCR comes from a woman aged 45-65 years with alopecia areata. Some clones in this sample may be carry-over from other donors' samples. The chain is built from TRBV10-3 and TRBJ2-2; TRBD1 is a possible D gene (5 bases). Here the CDR3 DNA reads TGTGCCATCAGTGAGTCCGGACAAGCCACCGGGGAGCTGTTTTTT. Translation gives CAISESGQATGELFF.